Below, one T cell receptor (beta chain) is given with its context. The specificity of this receptor is unknown. No base-level quality is on record; no much larger clone is a single base apart. In total, 666 healthy bone marrow donors made up the cohort. At the time of sampling, every cohort member was nominally healthy, though immune exposures that went unrecorded were likely present. The donor was CMV seropositive and was included in the group of 250 to 350 seropositive cohort members. A peripheral blood sample was collected from each donor, and TCR beta sequencing was performed on peripheral blood mononuclear cells. Genomic DNA was extracted from the blood cell samples with the Qiagen DNeasy Blood Extraction Kit. This record belongs to a study of cytomegalovirus exposure and HLA in healthy donors (dated by TCRdb to 2015 to 2018). Describing the broader study: In an earlier analysis of around 540 of the donors, under 300 Gb of sequence data and 120 million or so unique TCR beta sequences from 180 million or so T cells were reported. Roughly 300 gigabases of sequencing data and 70 million to 85 million unique TCR sequences were included in an early release covering 550 to 800 HLA-typed donors. Among the roughly 380 genotyped donors, around 81% belonged to the genetic ancestry cluster associated with self-reported Caucasian donors. The study aimed to test whether signatures of past pathogen exposure could be identified by cataloging public T cell receptors. The study profiled the T cell repertoires of about 640 subjects by immunosequencing and related them to cytomegalovirus serostatus. A separate validation cohort of approximately 120 different subjects was used in addition to the approximately 640-subject first cohort. The study combined high-throughput TCR immunosequencing, statistical association of individual TCRs with disease status, and machine learning to predict cytomegalovirus infection status. A later analysis re-analyzed previously published TCR beta repertoires from 666 donors and added high-resolution HLA genotyping to study TCR occurrence patterns. In the later analysis, no new phenotypic data were used to find candidate immune exposures; instead, reliance was placed on TCR beta sequences and their occurrence across donors. In an earlier analysis of more than 550 of the donors, high-throughput TCR beta sequencing was used to judge whether each TCR beta V gene segment behaved as functional or pseudogenic. Donor age, sex, ethnicity and CMV serostatus were compiled together with the repertoire data. Genome-wide SNP genotypes for about 65% of the 666 donors were used in a later genetic analysis, which treated that subset as a discovery cohort. All discovery cohort repertoires had been generated on a single sequencing platform. HLA typing covered class I and class II loci at four-digit resolution. Typing coverage varied by locus: about 620-640 donors for A, B, C, DRB1 and DQB1; more than 500 for DQA1; 600 to 610 for DPA1; 400 to 480 for DPB1. Because of strong linkage in the cohort, roughly five DR-DQ haplotypes were treated as single units for association and clustering. On average, roughly 240,000 unique TCR beta nucleotide sequences were sequenced per donor among some 420 genotyped donors of the cohort, with 15% to 20% of those sequences being non-productive.

The library was obtained by the immunoSEQ multiplex PCR assay. A mixture of 60 forward primers for TCR Vbeta segments and 13 reverse primers for TCR Jbeta segments was used in the multiplex PCR. The CDR3 region of rearranged TCR beta genes was amplified from genomic DNA by a multiplex PCR assay. On the Illumina HiSeq System, the amplified TCR beta libraries were sequenced as 87-base-pair reads. The authors' pipeline ran thus. A later analysis counted tens of millions of unique TCR beta chains across the 550 to 700 repertoires, and around 9.9 million of these chains were shared by at least two donors. Raw reads were error-corrected and collapsed into unique sequences by a nearest-neighbor algorithm in which closely related sequences were merged to remove PCR and sequencing errors. Alignment of CDR3 sequences to IMGT reference sequences was used to assign V, D and J gene segments. Each retained sequence needed at least a six-nucleotide match to both a V gene segment and a J gene segment. Rearrangements were called productive when the CDR3 lacked stop codons and stayed in frame with V and J; all others were non-productive. CDR3 was defined by IMGT convention, running from the second conserved V-encoded cysteine to the conserved J-encoded phenylalanine. The earlier analysis of a few hundred of the donors excluded sequences that lacked an unambiguous match to a single V gene segment. An earlier analysis of around 600 of the donors classified V segments as functional when productive rearrangements were above 56.7% and as segregating when the standard deviation between donors was above 5%. To diagnose cytomegalovirus status from the catalog of TCR beta chain sequences, a statistical classification framework was built. A later analysis assigned V and J genes by comparing TCR nucleotide sequences with IMGT/GENE-DB human TR gene sequences. The TCRdist pipeline was used in a later analysis to assign CDR3 sequences and most-parsimonious VDJ recombination scenarios. A later analysis defined each TCR beta chain by its CDR3 amino acid sequence plus V-gene family, and excluded reads lacking a unique V-gene family. As a way to deal with suspected cross-contamination and a sequencing artifact, a later analysis dropped 450 to 700 nucleotide sequences that were highly shared and had low generation probability. For each public chain, a later analysis derived a clonal expansion index from normalized ranks of inferred template counts within each repertoire. In a later analysis, generation probabilities were computed with a VDJ recombination model fitted to out-of-frame rearrangements, and the resulting probabilities were checked against IGoR. Hypergeometric tests were used in a later analysis to score TCR-TCR, TCR-HLA and TCR-CMV co-occurrence, with a repertoire-size bias correction applied to the TCR pairs. In a later analysis, false discovery rates were estimated by permuting HLA or CMV assignments 20 times. In a later analysis, co-occurring TCRs were grouped using DBSCAN, and TCRdist sequence similarity was added for clustering within HLA-allele-positive subsets. For co-occurrence clustering, repertoires with fewer than 30,000 or more than 120,000 public chains were excluded, along with five or six repertoires with anomalous nucleotide sharing. The table comes from immuneACCESS by way of TCRdb, which keeps in-frame sequences with V and J called. Part of the clones is missing from these tables; in studies checked, under half for an unresolved V gene and the rest for unknown reasons. That table is the source of V, J and clone size, and D and trimming were worked out from the DNA. This sample has roughly 90,000 clones in its table, and around 82% of those were observed once. The top ten clones comprise 3% to 3.5% of the sample.

At the junction V is shortened by 2 bases and J by 3 bases, with 8 bases in between. From cysteine to phenylalanine, the CDR3 is 14 amino acids long. This entry keeps only the CDR3 DNA: 42 bases, framed from base 1. For CDR1 and CDR2, the germline V gene lists KGHSH and LQKENI. Study-wide conclusions, independent of this receptor: In this cohort, only TCR beta chains were sequenced, and detectable features were limited by the absence of alpha or paired-chain data. According to a later analysis, most CMV-associated TCR beta chains appeared to be HLA-restricted, and the HLA associations seemed to be driven largely by CMV exposure. CMV serostatus was the only immune exposure information available for the cohort. Most TCR sequences were observed very rarely across donors, whereas some public TCRs were present in many individuals. A total of 164 TCR beta chains were listed by the study as associated with cytomegalovirus. Because HLA typing was missing for some donors at each locus, association tests included only the typed subset. In a later genetic analysis, a missense DCLRE1C variant was associated with V-gene and J-gene trimming of TCR beta chains, and the association was replicated in an independent cohort. A few of the identified cytomegalovirus-associated TCR beta chains were confirmed in vitro to be specific for cytomegalovirus antigens. An earlier analysis of some 590 of the donors showed that most TCR beta V segments appeared in productive rearrangements either about 87% or about 30% of the time, which broadly matched IMGT annotations. Correlated functional status among segregating V segments might be attributable to linkage disequilibrium, but an unknown experimental factor could not be ruled out. In a later analysis, several top co-occurrence clusters were reported to appear linked to parvovirus B19, influenza, CMV and Epstein-Barr virus. When HLA alleles, especially DR and DQ, strongly co-occurred, TCR associations were difficult to assign to individual alleles. Specific HLA alleles were associated with more than 15,000 TCR beta sequences at a false discovery rate of 0.05 in a later analysis. The presence/absence analyses assumed that sequencing depth was roughly uniform across donors, and that assumption may not be true. According to a later genetic analysis, donors in an Asian-associated ancestry cluster had fewer N-insertions in productive TCRs than the approximately 650-donor mean. It was suggested by the authors that the approach could potentially be generalized to other disease states and immunological phenotypes. Fewer than 20 rarely observed V segments, including chromosome 9 orphons, were excluded from the earlier analysis of a few hundred of the donors because counts were too low. The classifier was reported to diagnose cytomegalovirus status with high specificity and sensitivity in both the original cohort and the validation cohort. In a later analysis, HLA-associated TCR beta chains were found to be more clonally expanded and to have lower generation probabilities than equally common non-associated chains. A group of highly shared sequence variants was considered likely to be a technical artifact of the sequencing pipeline. A further reported finding was that TCR beta sequences accurately predicted the HLA-A and HLA-B alleles for most subjects in the first cohort. Some IMGT-functional V segments, including TRBV6-2 and TRBV6-3, could not be told apart with the 87-base-pair reads, so those segments were excluded. In a later analysis, TCR association rates were found to vary across HLA loci, with the most associated TCRs seen for DRB1 alleles and the fewest for HLA-C alleles.

This receptor was taken from a man aged 25 to 40 in good health and CMV-seropositive. The chain employs TRBV18 and TRBJ1-5, with no confidently assigned D gene. Sequences were obtained from PBMCs. Here the CDR3 is given as CASSPDLTNQPQHF. The DNA is TGTGCCAGCTCACCAGACTTGACCAATCAGCCCCAGCATTTT.